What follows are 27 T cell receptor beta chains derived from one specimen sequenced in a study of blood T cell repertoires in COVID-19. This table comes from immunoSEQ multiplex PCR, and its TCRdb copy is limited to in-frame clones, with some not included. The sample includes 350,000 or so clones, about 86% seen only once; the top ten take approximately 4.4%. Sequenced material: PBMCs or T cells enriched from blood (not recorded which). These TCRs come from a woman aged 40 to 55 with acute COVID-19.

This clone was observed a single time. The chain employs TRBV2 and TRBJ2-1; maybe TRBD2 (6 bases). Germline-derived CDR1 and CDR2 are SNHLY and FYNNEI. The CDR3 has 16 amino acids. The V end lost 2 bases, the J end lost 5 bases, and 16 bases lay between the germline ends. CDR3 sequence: CASSESAGRGNNEQFF. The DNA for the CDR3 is TGTGCCAGCAGTGAAAGCGCGGGGCGAGGAAACAATGAGCAGTTCTTC.

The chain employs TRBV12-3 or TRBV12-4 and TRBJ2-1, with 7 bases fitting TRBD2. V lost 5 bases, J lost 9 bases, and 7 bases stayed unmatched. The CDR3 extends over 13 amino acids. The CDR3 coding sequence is TGTGCCAGCAGTCTCGGACTAGTTGCTGAGCAGTTCTTC. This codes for CASSLGLVAEQFF.

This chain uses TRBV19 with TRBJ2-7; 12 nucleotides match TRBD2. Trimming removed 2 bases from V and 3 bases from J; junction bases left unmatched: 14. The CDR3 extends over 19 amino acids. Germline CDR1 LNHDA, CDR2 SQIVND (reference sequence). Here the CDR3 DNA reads TGTGCCAGTAGTATACGGGGAGGCCGGACTAGCGGGACAGTCTACGAGCAGTACTTC. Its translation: CASSIRGGRTSGTVYEQYF. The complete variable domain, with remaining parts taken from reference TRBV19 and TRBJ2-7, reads DGGITQSPKYLFRKEGQNVTLSCEQNLNHDAMYWYRQDPGQGLRLIYYSQIVNDFQKGDIAEGYSVSREKKESFPLTVTSAQKNPTAFYLCASSIRGGRTSGTVYEQYFGPGTRLTVT.

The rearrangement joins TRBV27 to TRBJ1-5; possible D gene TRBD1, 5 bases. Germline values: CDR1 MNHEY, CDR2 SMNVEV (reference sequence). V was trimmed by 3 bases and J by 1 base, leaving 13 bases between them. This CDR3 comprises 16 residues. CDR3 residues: CASSFDSSFSNQPQHF. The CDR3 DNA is TGTGCCAGCAGTTTCGACAGTTCCTTCAGCAATCAGCCCCAGCATTTT.

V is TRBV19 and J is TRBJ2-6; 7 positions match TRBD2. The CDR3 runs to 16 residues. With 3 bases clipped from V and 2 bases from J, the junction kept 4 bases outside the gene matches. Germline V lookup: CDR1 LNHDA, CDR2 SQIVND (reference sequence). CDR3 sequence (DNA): TGTGCCAGTAGTATTGGGGAGGGGACTGGGGCCAACGTCCTGACTTTC. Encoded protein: CASSIGEGTGANVLTF. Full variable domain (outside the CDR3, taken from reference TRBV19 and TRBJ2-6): DGGITQSPKYLFRKEGQNVTLSCEQNLNHDAMYWYRQDPGQGLRLIYYSQIVNDFQKGDIAEGYSVSREKKESFPLTVTSAQKNPTAFYLCASSIGEGTGANVLTFGAGSRLTVL.

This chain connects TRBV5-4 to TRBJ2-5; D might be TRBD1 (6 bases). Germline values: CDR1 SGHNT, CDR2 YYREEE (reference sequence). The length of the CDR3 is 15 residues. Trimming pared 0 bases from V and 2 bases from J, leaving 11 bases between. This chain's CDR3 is CASSLVTRGQETQYF. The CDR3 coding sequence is TGTGCCAGCAGCTTGGTCACTAGGGGGCAAGAGACCCAGTACTTC.

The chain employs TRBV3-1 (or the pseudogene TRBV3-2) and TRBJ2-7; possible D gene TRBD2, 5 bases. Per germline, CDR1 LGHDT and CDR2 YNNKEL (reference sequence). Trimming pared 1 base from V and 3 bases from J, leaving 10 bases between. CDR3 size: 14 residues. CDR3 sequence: CASSQGGSIYEQYF. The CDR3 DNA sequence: TGTGCCAGCAGCCAAGGAGGGTCTATCTACGAGCAGTACTTC.

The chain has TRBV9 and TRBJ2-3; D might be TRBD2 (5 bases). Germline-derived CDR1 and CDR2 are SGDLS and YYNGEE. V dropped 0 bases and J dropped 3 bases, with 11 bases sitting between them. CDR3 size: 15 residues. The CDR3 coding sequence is TGTGCCAGCAGCGTAGATGGGAGTAGGACAGATACGCAGTATTTT. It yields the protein CASSVDGSRTDTQYF.

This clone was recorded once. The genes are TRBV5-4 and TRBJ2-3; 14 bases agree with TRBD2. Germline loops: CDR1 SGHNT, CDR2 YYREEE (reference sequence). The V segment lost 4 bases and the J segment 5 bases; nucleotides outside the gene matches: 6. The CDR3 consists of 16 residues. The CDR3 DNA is TGTGCCAGCAGCCTAAGACTAGCGGGAGGGGTAGATACGCAGTATTTT. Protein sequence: CASSLRLAGGVDTQYF. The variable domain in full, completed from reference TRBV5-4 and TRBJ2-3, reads ETGVTQSPTHLIKTRGQQVTLRCSSQSGHNTVSWYQQALGQGPQFIFQYYREEENGRGNFPPRFSGLQFPNYSSELNVNALELDDSALYLCASSLRLAGGVDTQYFGPGTRLTVL.

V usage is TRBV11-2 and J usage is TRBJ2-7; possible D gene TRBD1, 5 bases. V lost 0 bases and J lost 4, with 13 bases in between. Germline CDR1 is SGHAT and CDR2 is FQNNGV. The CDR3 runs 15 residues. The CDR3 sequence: CASSLERLGVYEQYF. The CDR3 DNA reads TGTGCCAGCAGCTTAGAACGGCTAGGGGTATACGAGCAGTACTTC.

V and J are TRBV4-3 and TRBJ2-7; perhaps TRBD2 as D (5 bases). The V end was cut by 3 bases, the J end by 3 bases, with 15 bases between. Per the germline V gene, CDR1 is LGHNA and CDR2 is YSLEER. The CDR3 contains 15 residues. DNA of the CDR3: TGCGCCAGCAGCCACCGCGTGACGGGAAGCTACGAGCAGTACTTC. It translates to CASSHRVTGSYEQYF.

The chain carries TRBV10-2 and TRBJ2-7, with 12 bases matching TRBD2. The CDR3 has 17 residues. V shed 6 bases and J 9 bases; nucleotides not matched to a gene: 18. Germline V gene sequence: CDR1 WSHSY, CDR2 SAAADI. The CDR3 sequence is CASSEKLYSSGGARQYF. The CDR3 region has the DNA TGCGCCAGCAGCGAGAAACTTTATTCTAGCGGGGGGGCCAGGCAGTACTTC.

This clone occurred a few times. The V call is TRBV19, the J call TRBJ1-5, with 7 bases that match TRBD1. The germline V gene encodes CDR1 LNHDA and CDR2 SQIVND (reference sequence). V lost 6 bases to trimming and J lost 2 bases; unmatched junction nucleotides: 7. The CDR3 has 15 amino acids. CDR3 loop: CASRNRGSGNQPQHF. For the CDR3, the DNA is TGTGCCAGTAGGAACAGGGGCAGTGGCAATCAGCCCCAGCATTTT.

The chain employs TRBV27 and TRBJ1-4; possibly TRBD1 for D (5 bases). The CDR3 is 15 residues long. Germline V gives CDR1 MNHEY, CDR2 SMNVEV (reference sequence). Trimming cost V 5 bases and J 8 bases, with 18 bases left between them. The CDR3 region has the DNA TGTGCCAGCAGTCCTACGGTCACGGGGGGGGAAAAACTGTTTTTT. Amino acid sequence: CASSPTVTGGEKLFF.

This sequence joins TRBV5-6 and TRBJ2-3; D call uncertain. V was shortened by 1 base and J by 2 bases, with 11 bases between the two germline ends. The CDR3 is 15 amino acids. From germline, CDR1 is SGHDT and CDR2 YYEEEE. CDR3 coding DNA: TGTGCCAGCAGCTTGAGAGGAGTACTCACAGATACGCAGTATTTT. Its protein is CASSLRGVLTDTQYF.

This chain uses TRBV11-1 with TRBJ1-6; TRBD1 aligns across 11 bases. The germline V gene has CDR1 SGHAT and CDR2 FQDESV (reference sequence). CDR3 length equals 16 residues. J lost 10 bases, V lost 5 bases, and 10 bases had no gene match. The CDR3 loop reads CASSHSGTGGRSPLHF. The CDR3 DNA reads TGTGCCAGCAGCCACTCCGGGACAGGGGGTAGGTCACCCCTCCACTTT.

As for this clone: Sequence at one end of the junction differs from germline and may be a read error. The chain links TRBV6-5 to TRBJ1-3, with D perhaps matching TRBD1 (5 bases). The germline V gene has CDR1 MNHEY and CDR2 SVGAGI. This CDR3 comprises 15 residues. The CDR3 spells CASSHSTGGVDTIYF. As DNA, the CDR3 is TGTGCCAGCAGTCACTCGACGGGGGGTGTGGACACCATATATTTT.

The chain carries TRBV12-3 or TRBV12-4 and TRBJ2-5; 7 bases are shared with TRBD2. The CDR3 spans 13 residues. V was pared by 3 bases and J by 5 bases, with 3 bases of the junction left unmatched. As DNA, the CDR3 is TGTGCCAGCAGTTTTTGGGGGGGTGAGACCCAGTACTTC. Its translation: CASSFWGGETQYF.

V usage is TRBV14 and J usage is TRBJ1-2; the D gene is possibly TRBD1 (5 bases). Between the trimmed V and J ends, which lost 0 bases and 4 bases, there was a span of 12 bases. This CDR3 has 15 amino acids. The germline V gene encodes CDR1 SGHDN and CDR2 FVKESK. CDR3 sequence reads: CASSQEDRRLYGYTF. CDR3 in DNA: TGTGCCAGCAGCCAAGAAGACAGAAGGCTCTATGGCTACACCTTC.

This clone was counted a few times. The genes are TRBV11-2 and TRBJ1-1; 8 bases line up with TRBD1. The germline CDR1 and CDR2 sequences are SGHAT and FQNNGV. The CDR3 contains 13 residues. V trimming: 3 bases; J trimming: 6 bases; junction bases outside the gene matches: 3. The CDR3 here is CASSLDRVSEAFF. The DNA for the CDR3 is TGTGCCAGCAGCTTGGACAGGGTCTCTGAAGCTTTCTTT.

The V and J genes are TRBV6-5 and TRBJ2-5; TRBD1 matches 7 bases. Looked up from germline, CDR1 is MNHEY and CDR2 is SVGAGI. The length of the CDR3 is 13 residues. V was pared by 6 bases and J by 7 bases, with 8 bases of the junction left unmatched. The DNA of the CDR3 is TGTGCCAGCAGCGTACAGGGGAAGGGGACCCAGTACTTC. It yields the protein CASSVQGKGTQYF.

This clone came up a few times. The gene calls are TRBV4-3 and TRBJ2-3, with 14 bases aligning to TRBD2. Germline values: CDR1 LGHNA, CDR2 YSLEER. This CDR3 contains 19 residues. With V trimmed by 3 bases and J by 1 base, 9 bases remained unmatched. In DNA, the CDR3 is TGCGCCAGCAGCCAGGAGGGACTAGCGGGAGTAGGGGGCACAGATACGCAGTATTTT. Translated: CASSQEGLAGVGGTDTQYF.

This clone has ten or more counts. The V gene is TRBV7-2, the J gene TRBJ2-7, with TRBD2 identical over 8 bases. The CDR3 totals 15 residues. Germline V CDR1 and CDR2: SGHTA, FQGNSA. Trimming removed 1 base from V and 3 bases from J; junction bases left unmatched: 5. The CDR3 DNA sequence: TGTGCCAGCAGCTTAGGTACTAGCGGTATCTACGAGCAGTACTTC. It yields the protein CASSLGTSGIYEQYF.

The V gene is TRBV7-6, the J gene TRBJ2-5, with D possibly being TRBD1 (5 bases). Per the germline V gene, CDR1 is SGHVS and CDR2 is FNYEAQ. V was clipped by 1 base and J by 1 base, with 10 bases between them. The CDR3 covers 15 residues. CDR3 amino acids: CASSLVWTPQETQYF. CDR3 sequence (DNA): TGTGCCAGCAGCTTAGTATGGACACCCCAAGAGACCCAGTACTTC.

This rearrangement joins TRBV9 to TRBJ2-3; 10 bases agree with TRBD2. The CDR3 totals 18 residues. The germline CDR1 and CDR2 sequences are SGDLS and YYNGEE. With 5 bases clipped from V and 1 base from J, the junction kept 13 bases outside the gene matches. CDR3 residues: CASRKAGGTWQGTDTQYF. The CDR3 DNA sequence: TGTGCCAGCAGGAAAGCGGGGGGGACTTGGCAGGGCACAGATACGCAGTATTTT.

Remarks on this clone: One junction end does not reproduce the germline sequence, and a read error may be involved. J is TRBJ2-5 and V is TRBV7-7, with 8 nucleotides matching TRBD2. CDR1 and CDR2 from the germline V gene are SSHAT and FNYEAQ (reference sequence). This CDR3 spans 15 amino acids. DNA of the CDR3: TGTGCTAGCAGCCCAGCGGGAGCGCCTCAAGAGACCCAGTACTTC. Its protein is CASSPAGAPQETQYF.

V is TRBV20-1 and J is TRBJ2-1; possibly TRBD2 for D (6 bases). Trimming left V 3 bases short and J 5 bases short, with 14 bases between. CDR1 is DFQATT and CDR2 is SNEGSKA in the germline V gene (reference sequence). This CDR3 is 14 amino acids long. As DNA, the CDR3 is TGCAGTGCTAGTAGACTAGGGACCAACAATGAGCAGTTCTTC. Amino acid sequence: CSASRLGTNNEQFF.